The 12 T cell receptor beta chains below all came from one sample that was sequenced in a study of T cells after yellow fever vaccination. TCRdb processed the 5' RACE reads anew with MiXCR; each CDR3 protein has one entry. The sample yields approximately 510,000 distinct CDR3 sequences, 20% to 25% seen once. The starting material was PBMCs, obtained more than 20 days after the first yellow fever vaccination. The receptors were sampled from a man younger than 35 who received the YFV17D yellow fever vaccine.

The chain has TRBV11-2 and TRBJ2-1, with a weak D call TRBD2 (5 bases). In germline, CDR1 is SGHAT, CDR2 FQNNGV. The CDR3 sequence is 14 residues long. Between the trimmed V and J ends, which lost 1 base and 6 bases, there was a span of 10 bases. The CDR3 nucleotides are TGTGCCAGCAGCTTAGTACTAGTCAGCAATGAGCAGTTCTTC. This sequence encodes CASSLVLVSNEQFF.

The chain combines TRBV20-1 with TRBJ1-1; 9 bases are a match to TRBD1. CDR3 length: 14 residues. V was pared by 3 bases and J by 4 bases, with 6 bases of the junction left unmatched. From germline, CDR1 is DFQATT and CDR2 SNEGSKA (reference sequence). CDR3 coding DNA: TGCAGTGCTAGGGGATACAGGGGGCTCACTGAAGCTTTCTTT. Translated, it gives CSARGYRGLTEAFF.

This clonotype showed up just a few times. The V gene is TRBV10-3, the J gene TRBJ2-3, with D perhaps TRBD1 (6 bases). The germline CDR1 and CDR2 sequences are ENHRY and SYGVKD. This CDR3 has 15 residues. V lost 4 bases and J lost 4, with 15 bases in between. For the CDR3, the DNA is TGTGCCATCAGTGGTACAGGGAGTTACTCAGATACGCAGTATTTT. Translating it yields CAISGTGSYSDTQYF.

Notes on this clonotype: The junction departs from the called germline gene at one end, perhaps through a read error. The V call is TRBV7-2, the J call TRBJ1-6; weak D call: TRBD1 (6 bases). The germline CDR1 and CDR2 sequences are SGHTA and FQGNSA. The CDR3 spans 15 residues. The CDR3 nucleotides are TGTGCCAGCAGCTCGGACAGCTCCTATAATTCACCCCTCCACTTC. This gives the protein CASSSDSSYNSPLHF.

The chain is built from TRBV20-1 and TRBJ1-5; D call uncertain. This CDR3 spans 15 amino acids. In germline, CDR1 is DFQATT, CDR2 SNEGSKA (reference sequence). V was pared by 0 bases and J by 3 bases, with 12 bases between. CDR3 region: CSARDRRLVNQPQHF. The CDR3 DNA follows: TGCAGTGCTAGAGATCGGCGCTTGGTCAATCAGCCCCAGCATTTT.

The CDR3 nucleotides are TGTGCCAGCAGCTTAGGGCGGTATCCCAATCAGCCCCAGCATTTT. The encoded protein is CASSLGRYPNQPQHF. This chain uses TRBV7-9 with TRBJ1-5, with D uncertain. The germline CDR1 and CDR2 sequences are SEHNR and FQNEAQ (reference sequence). The CDR3 runs 15 residues. Trimming removed 1 base at V and 3 bases at J, with 10 bases between.

This clonotype was recorded a few times. The genes are TRBV24-1 and TRBJ2-2; no clear D gene. Trimming removed 1 base at V and 5 bases at J, with 10 bases between. This CDR3 is 15 amino acids long. Per the germline V gene, CDR1 is KGHDR and CDR2 is SFDVKD. The CDR3 nucleotides read TGTGCCACCAGTGATTTTTGGGATGGGACCGGGGAGCTGTTTTTT. Translated, it gives CATSDFWDGTGELFF.

The chain carries TRBV7-3 and TRBJ2-3; D may be TRBD2 (5 bases). CDR3 length: 15 residues. From germline, CDR1 is SGHTA and CDR2 FQGTGA. The ends were cut back, 5 bases at V and 3 bases at J, with 15 bases in the middle. CDR3 residues: CASSEGPGSTDTQYF. The CDR3 DNA follows: TGTGCCAGCAGCGAAGGTCCGGGATCGACAGATACGCAGTATTTT.

This clonotype occurred a few times. The chain employs TRBV7-6 and TRBJ2-3; 8 nucleotides align to TRBD2. With 5 bases clipped from V and 5 bases from J, the junction kept 15 bases outside the gene matches. This CDR3 is 17 amino acids long. Germline lookup yields CDR1 SGHVS and CDR2 FNYEAQ. The DNA for the CDR3 is TGTGCCAGCAGCGCAGAGGGTTTCGGGGGGGCTGGAGATACGCAGTATTTT. Residues: CASSAEGFGGAGDTQYF.

The table lists this clonotype with a few counts. The rearrangement links TRBV7-3 to TRBJ2-7; 8 bases agree with TRBD2. The junction had 9 bases not matched to a gene; V was cut back by 5 bases and J by 6 bases. The CDR3 runs to 14 residues. Germline V gives CDR1 SGHTA, CDR2 FQGTGA. The CDR3 reads CASSKTGLVGEQYF. The DNA of the CDR3 is TGTGCCAGCAGCAAAACGGGACTAGTGGGCGAGCAGTACTTC.

This clonotype has more than one count but fewer than ten. In nucleotides, the CDR3 is TGTGCCAGCAGCCAACCGCTAGGCGGCGGGGAGACCCAGTACTTC. The encoded protein is CASSQPLGGGETQYF. V and J are TRBV7-2 and TRBJ2-5, with TRBD2 as a possible D gene (5 bases). The germline V and J ends were trimmed by 5 bases and 5 bases, with 18 bases remaining between them. This CDR3 is 15 amino acids long. The germline gives CDR1 SGHTA, CDR2 FQGNSA.

V and J are TRBV28 and TRBJ2-7; 7 bases map to TRBD2. This CDR3 contains 14 residues. Unmatched junction bases numbered 7, after V lost 5 bases and J lost 3 bases. The germline gives CDR1 MDHEN, CDR2 SYDVKM. CDR3 coding DNA: TGTGCCAGCAGTGGTCGCGGGGGAGGCTACGAGCAGTACGTC. It is translated as CASSGRGGGYEQYV.